What follows are 2 T cell receptor beta chains derived from one specimen sequenced in a study of T-cell reconstitution after alpha-beta-depleted transplantation in children. Unique molecular identifiers were incorporated into the prepared TCRbeta library. MiXCR, applied by TCRdb to the PCR reads, yields one record per CDR3 protein. This table has fewer than 550,000 distinct CDR3 sequences, 16% appearing once. Sample: PBMCs, mostly from graft donor cells, taken 360 days after TCRalphabeta/CD19-depleted stem cell transplant. The receptors shown here come from a boy in the first two years of life who had a stem cell transplant for Wiskott-Aldrich syndrome, so the T cells may come from the graft donor.

The chain recombines TRBV20-1 with TRBJ2-1; TRBD2 is a possible D gene (6 bases). The CDR3 runs to 19 residues. Germline CDR1 and CDR2: DFQATT and SNEGSKA (reference sequence). Deletions cut 1 base from V and 3 bases from J, with 25 bases between. The CDR3 is CSARALTMRDSRFYNEQFF. CDR3 sequence (DNA): TGCAGTGCTAGAGCCCTCACGATGAGGGACTCCAGGTTCTACAATGAGCAGTTCTTC.

V usage is TRBV5-4 and J usage is TRBJ2-2; 8 bases are a match to TRBD2. The CDR3 totals 15 residues. The V gene end was trimmed by 1 base and the J gene end by 7 bases; junction bases not matched to a gene: 6. The germline CDR1 and CDR2 sequences are SGHNT and YYREEE (reference sequence). CDR3 amino acids: CASSLSGRKSGELFF. DNA for the CDR3: TGTGCCAGCAGCTTGAGCGGGAGAAAGAGCGGGGAGCTGTTTTTT.